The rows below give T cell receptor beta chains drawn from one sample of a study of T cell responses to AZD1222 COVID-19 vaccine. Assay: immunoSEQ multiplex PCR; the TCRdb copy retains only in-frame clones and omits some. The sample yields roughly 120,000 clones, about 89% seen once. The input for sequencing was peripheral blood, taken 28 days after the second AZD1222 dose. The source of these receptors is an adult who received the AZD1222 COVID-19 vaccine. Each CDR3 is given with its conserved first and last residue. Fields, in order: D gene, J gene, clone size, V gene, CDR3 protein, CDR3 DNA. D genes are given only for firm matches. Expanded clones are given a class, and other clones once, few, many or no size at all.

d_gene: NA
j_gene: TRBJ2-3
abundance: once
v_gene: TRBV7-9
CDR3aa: CASSREVGDTQYF
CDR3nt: TGTGCCAGCAGTCGTGAGGTGGGAGATACGCAGTATTTT

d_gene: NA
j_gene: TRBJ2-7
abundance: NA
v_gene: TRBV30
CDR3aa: CAWSVQQNYEQYF
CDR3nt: TGTGCCTGGAGTGTACAACAGAACTACGAGCAGTACTTC

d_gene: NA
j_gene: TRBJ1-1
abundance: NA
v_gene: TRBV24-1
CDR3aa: CATGSGATEAFF
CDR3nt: TGTGCCACCGGTTCTGGGGCCACTGAAGCTTTCTTT

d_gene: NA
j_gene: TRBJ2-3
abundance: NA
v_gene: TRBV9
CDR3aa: CASSYHSLSSTDTQYF
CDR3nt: TGTGCCAGCAGCTACCATTCGCTCTCAAGCACAGATACGCAGTATTTT

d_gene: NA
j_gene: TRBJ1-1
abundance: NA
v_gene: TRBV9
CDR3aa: CASSGWDTEAFF
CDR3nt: TGTGCCAGTTCAGGGTGGGACACTGAAGCTTTCTTT

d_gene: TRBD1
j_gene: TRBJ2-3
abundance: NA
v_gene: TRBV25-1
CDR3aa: CASSVPGTGKDTQYF
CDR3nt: TGTGCCAGCAGTGTACCCGGGACAGGGAAAGATACGCAGTATTTT

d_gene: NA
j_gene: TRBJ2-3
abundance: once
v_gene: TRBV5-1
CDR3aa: CASSFRSLDTQYF
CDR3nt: TGCGCCAGCAGCTTCAGGTCCCTAGATACGCAGTATTTT

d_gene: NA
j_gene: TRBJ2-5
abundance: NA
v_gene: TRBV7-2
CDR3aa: CASSFWGEGETQYF
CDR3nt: TGTGCCAGCAGCTTTTGGGGGGAAGGCGAGACCCAGTACTTC

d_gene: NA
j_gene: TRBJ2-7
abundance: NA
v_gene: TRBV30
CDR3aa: CAWKAPGGEQYF
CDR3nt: TGTGCCTGGAAGGCTCCAGGTGGCGAGCAGTACTTC

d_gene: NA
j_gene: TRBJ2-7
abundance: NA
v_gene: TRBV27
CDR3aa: CASSPTTVYEQYF
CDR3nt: TGTGCCAGCAGTCCAACGACGGTATACGAGCAGTACTTC

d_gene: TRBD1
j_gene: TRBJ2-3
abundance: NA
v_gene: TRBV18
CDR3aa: CASSPQQGSTDTQYF
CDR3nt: TGTGCCAGCTCACCACAACAGGGGAGCACAGATACGCAGTATTTT

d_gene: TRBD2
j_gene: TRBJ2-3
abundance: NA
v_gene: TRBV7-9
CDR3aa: CASSLGRLAGADTQYF
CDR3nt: TGTGCCAGCAGCTTAGGGAGGCTAGCGGGGGCGGATACGCAGTATTTT

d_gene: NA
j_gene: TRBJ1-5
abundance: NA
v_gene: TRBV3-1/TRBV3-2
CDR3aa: CASSQGSGNQPQHF
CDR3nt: TGTGCCAGCAGCCAAGGGTCTGGGAATCAGCCCCAGCATTTT

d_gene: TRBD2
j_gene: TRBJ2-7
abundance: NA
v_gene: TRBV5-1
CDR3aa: CASSPVTSGISSYEQYF
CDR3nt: TGCGCCAGCAGCCCCGTGACTAGCGGGATCAGCTCCTACGAGCAGTACTTC

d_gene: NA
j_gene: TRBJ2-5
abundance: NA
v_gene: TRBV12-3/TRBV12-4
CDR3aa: CASGSVPQETQYF
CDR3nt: TGTGCCAGCGGTTCAGTACCTCAAGAGACCCAGTACTTC

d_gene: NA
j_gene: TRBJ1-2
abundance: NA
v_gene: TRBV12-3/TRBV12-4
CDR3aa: CASSFLNYGYTF
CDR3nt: TGTGCCAGCAGTTTTCTTAACTATGGCTACACCTTC

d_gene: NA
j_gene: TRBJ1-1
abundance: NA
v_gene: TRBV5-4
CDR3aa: CASSRLADTEAFF
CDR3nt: TGTGCCAGCAGCCGATTGGCGGACACTGAAGCTTTCTTT

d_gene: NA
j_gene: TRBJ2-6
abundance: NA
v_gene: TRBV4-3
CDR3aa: CASSQVGASGANVLTF
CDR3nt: TGCGCCAGCAGCCAAGTAGGAGCCTCTGGGGCCAACGTCCTGACTTTC

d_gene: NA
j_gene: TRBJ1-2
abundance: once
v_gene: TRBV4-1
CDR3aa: CASSQDPKEDGNGYTF
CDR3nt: TGCGCCAGCAGCCAAGATCCCAAAGAAGACGGTAATGGCTACACCTTC

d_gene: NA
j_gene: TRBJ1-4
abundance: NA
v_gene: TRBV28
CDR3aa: CASSSGQNNEKLFF
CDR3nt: TGTGCCAGCAGTTCTGGACAGAATAATGAAAAACTGTTTTTT

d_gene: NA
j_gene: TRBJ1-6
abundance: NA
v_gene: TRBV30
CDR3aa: CAWAADGAYNSPLHF
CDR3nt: TGTGCCTGGGCCGCTGACGGGGCATATAATTCACCCCTCCACTTT

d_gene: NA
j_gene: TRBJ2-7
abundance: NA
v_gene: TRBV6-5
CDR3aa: CASSYWSGGETEQYF
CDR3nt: TGTGCCAGCAGTTACTGGTCGGGGGGCGAAACCGAGCAGTACTTC

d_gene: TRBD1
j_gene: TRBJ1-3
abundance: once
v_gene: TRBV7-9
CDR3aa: CASSSGQVSGNTIYF
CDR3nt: TGTGCCAGCAGCAGCGGACAGGTCTCTGGAAACACCATATATTTT

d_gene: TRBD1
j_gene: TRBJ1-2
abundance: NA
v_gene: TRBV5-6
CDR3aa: CASSSGQASPYGYTF
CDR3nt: TGTGCCAGCAGCTCCGGACAGGCGAGCCCCTATGGCTACACCTTC